Here is one T cell receptor (beta chain) with its context. The table lists this clonotype with a few counts. Its antigen target is currently unknown. Per-base quality was not reported, and no clone a single base away is much larger than it. The record originates from a study of response to subunit inactivated influenza vaccine (dated by TCRdb to 2016 to 2019). Context from the whole study: Deep quantitative profiling of the T cell receptor repertoire was used in the study to follow responses to a trivalent subunit inactivated influenza vaccine.

The CDR3 contains 15 residues, cysteine and phenylalanine counted. The kept DNA is CDR3 alone, 45 bases in frame from the first base. The CDR1 and CDR2 encoded by the germline V gene are MGHRA and YSYEKL. Trimming removed 4 bases from V and 2 bases from J; the gene matches leave 5 bases unexplained. Paper-wide results and their limitations: According to the authors, only a limited number of new T cells may be recruited by each seasonal influenza vaccination.

Libraries came from RT-PCR. TCRdb names Illumina HiSeq 2500 as the instrument used. TCRdb took the public reads, trimmed them with fastp at Q25, ran MiXCR for clone calling and kept in-frame beta chains. Rows are unified per CDR3 protein, each entry keeping the most common DNA and genes. This sample holds hundreds of thousands of distinct CDR3 sequences; approximately 11% were observed only once. The ten largest clonotypes hold approximately 9.9% of the sample. This sample also belongs to another study, concerning T cells expressing NK-cell markers. According to the second study: TCR beta cDNA libraries were prepared using 5'RACE template switching, which introduced a universal primer site and unique molecular identifiers. In sorted CD3+CD56+NKG2C+, CD3+CD56+NKG2C- and CD3+CD56-NKG2C+ T-cell subsets from 7 or 8 donors, TCR beta-chain repertoires were profiled. Of the eight sequenced donors, seven were found to be HCMV-seropositive and one was found to be HCMV-seronegative. To restrict sorting to alphabetaTCR-expressing T cells, an anti-gammadeltaTCR antibody was added in several experiments. In over five donors, the dominant CD3+CD56+NKG2C+ clonotypes were found to rank among the top 10 CD8+ clonotypes and to make up roughly 1.0-7.5% of CD8+ T cells. Those dominant clonotypes were again the most abundant among CD3+CD56-NKG2C+ cells in a handful of donors, at about 25-65%. It remained unclear whether the expanded NKG2C-expressing T cell clones were specific for HCMV antigens. The eight sequenced donors were randomly selected healthy volunteers, three men and five women. HCMV-specific IgG was detected in serum with a commercial ELISA kit to determine HCMV serostatus. Ficoll density gradient centrifugation was used to isolate peripheral blood mononuclear cells from blood. Bulk peripheral blood T-cell repertoires were additionally sequenced from unsorted PBMC for over 5 donors. Priming for cDNA synthesis came from the TCR beta constant segment, and two successive PCR amplification steps followed. Libraries were sequenced as 2 x 150 bp reads on Illumina HiSeq 2000/2500, MiSeq or NextSeq. MIGEC was used to demultiplex reads and group reads by UMI, and MiTCR was used to assemble and quantify clonotypes. To exclude erroneous sequences, only TCR cDNA sequences supported by at least two reads were retained. The tcR package was used for downstream repertoire analysis, and clonotypes were matched across fractions by CDR3 nucleotide sequence plus V segment. VDJmatch was used to annotate antigen specificity against VDJdb, with one amino acid substitution in CDR3 allowed.

This sequence uses TRBV4-1 and TRBJ2-1; 7 nucleotides in the junction match TRBD2. This clonotype was obtained from a man aged 50 to 60 who received an inactivated influenza vaccine. Donor details come from another sample of the same person, matched by shared clones. The input for sequencing was PBMCs from blood, taken on the day of vaccination. The CDR3 loop reads CASSRGRVAYNEQFF. The bases read TGCGCCAGCAGCCGGGGGAGGGTGGCCTACAATGAGCAGTTCTTC.